This T cell receptor (beta chain) was found in a study of T cell responses to AZD1222 COVID-19 vaccine. In the study overall: Second-dose intervals of approximately 4 or approximately 12 weeks were pooled.

Study-wide points: Sampling captured repertoires only after the peak T cell response.

This clone has only a few counts. Its antigen remains unknown. V dropped 3 bases and J dropped 1; count of bases not matched to a gene: 4. Germline CDR1 SNHLY, CDR2 FYNNEI. This CDR3 has 15 amino acids. Generated by immunoSEQ multiplex PCR, the TCRdb table keeps only in-frame clones and is missing some. This table has over 45,000 clones, over 65% appearing once. This receptor was taken from an adult in good health. The chain uses TRBV2 and TRBJ1-2; 8 bases agree with TRBD1. The sequencing here drew on peripheral blood, taken on day 0 of AZD1222 vaccination. The CDR3 sequence is CASSDRTGINYGYTF. The CDR3 bases are TGTGCCAGCAGTGACCGGACAGGGATTAACTATGGCTACACCTTC.